This record covers a single TCR beta chain. Its antigen is unidentified. This clone may be a read error of a much larger clone one base away. Germline-derived CDR1 and CDR2 are DFQATT and SNEGSKA (reference sequence). This CDR3 region has 14 residues. This record belongs to a study of glioma-infiltrating T cells. Study-wide points: Only very few CDR3 sequences appeared in both tissue and blood. Tissue-blood divergence was below expectation in non-neoplastic patients, above in gliomas.

TCR alpha and beta CDR3 regions were amplified from RNA using iRepertoire nested multiplex PCR. One-step reverse transcription and amplification started from around 100-400 ng of tissue mRNA or PBMC total RNA. TCRdb re-called the multiplex PCR reads through MiXCR, storing one row per CDR3 protein. Among fewer than 11,000 distinct CDR3 sequences listed, 56% were seen once. The sequence was collected from a human donor with low-grade glioma or glioblastoma, undergoing nonglioma brain surgery, or in good health (not recorded which). Sequencing was carried out using glioma tissue, nonneoplastic brain tissue, or PBMCs (not recorded which). This chain uses TRBV20-1 with TRBJ1-1; D gene unclear. This CDR3 is CSDRPRVVYTEAFF. CDR3 in DNA: TGCAGTGATAGACCGCGTGTGGTGTACACTGAAGCTTTCTTT.